This record concerns one TCR beta chain sequence. This clonotype has ten or more counts. It has no known antigen specificity. The record has no base qualities; no much larger clone is one base away. The data derive from a study of T cells in Graves' hyperthyroidism and ophthalmopathy (dated by TCRdb to about 2019). Context from the whole study: Peripheral blood was collected at initial diagnosis, before any treatment. TCR V-J signatures able to tell the groups apart were searched for in a discovery cohort of some 97 patients, of whom 43 had Graves' ophthalmopathy and 55 to 65 had stable Graves' hyperthyroidism. Whether ophthalmopathy could be predicted prospectively was tested in an independent validation cohort made up of roughly 20 hyperthyroidism patients plus 17 patients who later progressed to ophthalmopathy. For training and testing, the 80 to 100 patients in the discovery cohort were randomly divided in a 7:3 ratio. In several Graves' hyperthyroidism patients, the study also compared T-cell repertoires from thyroid tissue with T-cell repertoires from blood. Once sampling was done, hyperthyroidism patients were given methimazole at a starting dose of 30 mg daily, whereas ophthalmopathy patients were given high-dose intravenous methylprednisolone. According to the paper, TCR Vbeta CDR3 sequencing was carried out on around 140 peripheral blood samples, which came from fewer than 50 ophthalmopathy, 75 to 80 hyperthyroidism and approximately 17 progressor patients.

General study outcomes and caveats: Most expanded thyroid clonotypes (frequency above 0.001) were also found in blood, which suggests that blood repertoires may mirror thyroid immune responses. No statistical method was used to fix the sample size in advance, and group allocation was not hidden from the investigators. Ophthalmopathy was separated from stable hyperthyroidism by a 13 V-J signature model, with approximately 86% sensitivity and 81% to 82% specificity obtained in cross-validation and 80%/75% obtained in testing. In validation, the model predicted progression to ophthalmopathy a median of roughly six months before onset, with 65% to 71% sensitivity and about 72% specificity.

TCR beta CDR3 regions were amplified from RNA transcripts. The first round of RT-PCR for the TCR CDR3 was performed with the HTBI primer set and the Qiagen OneStep RT-PCR kit. A second multiplex PCR round built the libraries, followed by size selection and purification. Libraries were sequenced paired-end with 100 bp reads on an Illumina HiSeq2000. Turning to the authors' computational methods: Raw data were processed with SOAPnuke, discarding reads with adapters, uncalled bases, mean Phred below 15, or no exact constant-primer or identifier match. High-quality paired reads were merged using COPE v1.2.5, and each unique nucleotide sequence was defined as a clonotype. MiTCR v1.1 was used to align the clonotypes against IMGT TRBV, TRBD and TRBJ reference segments. The analysis included only V-J combinations with a frequency above 0.0001, which together covered 99% to 99.2% of the repertoires. The TCS score was defined as the ratio of F50 (clonal expansion) to E x V (chaos), calculated using BLOSUM62-based TCRdist between CDR3 peptides within each V-J. Welch's t-statistics and random forest reduced around 510 V-J features to around 14, which were used in a naive Bayes classifier (R e1071). Starting from the raw public reads, TCRdb applied fastp trimming at Q25, assembled clones with MiXCR and retained in-frame beta chains. Rows are combined by CDR3 protein, so each entry shows the most common genes and DNA. TCRdb, not the authors, supplied the V and J calls. In all, the sample holds hundreds of thousands of distinct CDR3 sequences, and roughly 15% of those were seen once. The top ten clonotypes cover approximately 10% of the sample.

From the germline V gene, CDR1 is SGHRS and CDR2 is YFSETQ. The CDR3 starts with the cysteine, ends with the phenylalanine, and has 16 residues. The CDR3 DNA has 48 bases and is translated from base 1. The germline V end is reduced by 0 bases and the J end by 2 bases; junction bases left unmatched: 7. Graves' hyperthyroidism was defined as stable when no progression to ophthalmopathy occurred over 18 months of follow-up. Hyperthyroidism patients were newly diagnosed, with disease duration under 2 months, and aged 18 to 65 years. Exclusion was applied to patients with uncontrolled infections, other autoimmune diseases, pregnancy or lactation. Diagnoses were based on clinical symptoms, serum thyroxine and TRAb, thyroid ultrasound and orbital computed tomography. PBMCs were separated from 7.5 to 10 ml of fresh peripheral blood using Ficoll-Paque density gradient centrifugation. Total RNA was extracted using Trizol reagent, and RNA quality was assessed on an Agilent 2100 Bioanalyzer.

The sample consisted of blood. The clonotype comes from a woman aged 18 to 35 with Graves' hyperthyroidism. Recombination linked TRBV5-1 to TRBJ2-7, with TRBD2 identical over 8 junction bases. The CDR3 corresponds to CASSLARGERTYEQYF. The bases are TGCGCCAGCAGCTTGGCGCGGGGGGAAAGGACCTACGAGCAGTACTTC.